The 30 T cell receptor beta chains below were found in one sample sequenced in a study of blood T cell repertoires in COVID-19. Measured with immunoSEQ multiplex PCR; TCRdb has only the in-frame clones, and not every one. The profile shows roughly 330,000 clones, 89% of them singletons. Specimen: peripheral blood. Every receptor here comes from a man aged 18 to 30 who had recovered from COVID-19.

This clone occurred once. The V call is TRBV18, the J call TRBJ2-7; possibly TRBD1 for D (6 bases). Looked up from germline, CDR1 is KGHSH and CDR2 is LQKENI. The length of the CDR3 is 15 residues. Trimming shortened V by 6 bases and J by 11 bases, and 26 bases separated the two germline ends. As DNA, the CDR3 is TGTGCCAGCTCCCCCAAACAGGGTGCACTAGTGGGGGAGTACTTC. Residues: CASSPKQGALVGEYF.

The chain recombines TRBV5-6 with TRBJ2-2, with TRBD1 identical over 8 bases. This CDR3 region has 14 residues. Germline values: CDR1 SGHDT, CDR2 YYEEEE. The J segment lost 4 bases and the V segment lost 7 bases, leaving 6 bases of the junction unmatched. As DNA, the CDR3 is TGTGCCAGCGGACGACAGGGGATCACCGGGGAGCTGTTTTTT. This translates into CASGRQGITGELFF.

The V call is TRBV7-3, the J call TRBJ1-1; a weak D match, TRBD1 (5 bases). The CDR3 sequence is 13 residues long. The germline gives CDR1 SGHTA, CDR2 FQGTGA. V was shortened by 5 bases and J by 6 bases, with 13 bases between the two germline ends. The CDR3 sequence: CASSPRRGAEAFF. CDR3 bases: TGTGCCAGCAGCCCCAGGCGGGGCGCTGAAGCTTTCTTT.

This clone was counted a few times. The V gene is TRBV11-1, the J gene TRBJ2-7; no firm D call. V shed 1 base and J shed 3 bases, with 10 bases lying between them. The CDR3 length is 14 residues. The germline CDR1 and CDR2 sequences are SGHAT and FQDESV (reference sequence). The CDR3 reads CASSLVRTDYEQYF. The CDR3 DNA sequence: TGTGCCAGCAGCTTAGTGCGCACTGACTACGAGCAGTACTTC.

The rearrangement links TRBV18 to TRBJ1-3, with a possible D match to TRBD1 (6 bases). CDR1 is KGHSH, CDR2 LQKENI, per germline. V was trimmed by 5 bases and J by 0 bases, leaving 8 bases between them. This CDR3 has 14 amino acids. The CDR3, as DNA: TGTGCCAGCTCAACAGGGATCTCTGGAAACACCATATATTTT. Encoded protein: CASSTGISGNTIYF.

This sequence joins TRBV7-2 and TRBJ1-6; weak D call: TRBD1 (5 bases). This CDR3 spans 13 amino acids. Germline V lookup: CDR1 SGHTA, CDR2 FQGNSA. V was cut by 1 base and J by 8 bases, with 6 bases left in between. In DNA form, the CDR3 reads TGTGCCAGCAGCTTAGAGGGGTATTCACCCCTCCACTTT. Translating it yields CASSLEGYSPLHF.

The rearrangement uses TRBV9 and TRBJ1-4, with D perhaps matching TRBD1 (5 bases). The V gene's germline CDR1 is SGDLS and CDR2 YYNGEE. With 2 bases removed from V and 6 bases from J, the gap between germline ends came to 20 bases. The CDR3 is 17 amino acids. The CDR3 coding sequence is TGTGCCAGCAGCGTTTCGCCCCGCGGGGGTGCAGATGAAAAACTGTTTTTT. Amino acid sequence: CASSVSPRGGADEKLFF.

This clone showed up just once. The chain is built from TRBV6-5 and TRBJ1-5; a possible D gene is TRBD1 (6 bases). Germline V lookup: CDR1 MNHEY, CDR2 SVGAGI. This CDR3 has 16 residues. Trimming took off 4 bases at V and 0 bases at J, with 13 bases between the two ends. Here the CDR3 DNA reads TGTGCCAGCAGTTTAGTCGCAGGGGCTAGCAATCAGCCCCAGCATTTT. Residues: CASSLVAGASNQPQHF.

The rearrangement uses TRBV7-3 and TRBJ2-2; possible D gene TRBD2, 6 bases. The length of the CDR3 is 16 residues. Between the trimmed V and J ends, which lost 3 bases and 0 bases, there was a span of 11 bases. Germline CDR1 is SGHTA and CDR2 is FQGTGA. CDR3 region: CASSFTGGTNTGELFF. CDR3 DNA sequence: TGTGCCAGCAGCTTCACCGGGGGTACGAACACCGGGGAGCTGTTTTTT.

The chain employs TRBV6-1 and TRBJ1-6, with D maybe TRBD1 (6 bases). The CDR3 is 16 residues long. Trimming stripped 1 base from V and 9 bases from J, with 16 bases between. The germline gives CDR1 MNHNS, CDR2 SASEGT. In nucleotides, the CDR3 is TGTGCCAGCAGTGAAGGGGCAGTCAGGGGAGTTTCACCCCTCCACTTT. Protein product: CASSEGAVRGVSPLHF.

The chain is built from TRBV6-5 and TRBJ1-3, with D possibly being TRBD1 (5 bases). Germline CDR1 is MNHEY and CDR2 is SVGAGI. Between the trimmed V and J ends, which lost 7 bases and 4 bases, there was a span of 11 bases. This CDR3 is built from 13 residues. CDR3 DNA: TGTGCCAGCATAGGGGTGTCGGGAAACACCATATATTTT. Translation: CASIGVSGNTIYF.

This chain uses TRBV12-3 or TRBV12-4 with TRBJ1-4; TRBD1 might be the D (5 bases). The CDR3 is 13 residues long. Trimming removed 3 bases at V and 8 bases at J, with 10 bases between. Here the CDR3 reads CASSLGGREKLFF. As DNA, the CDR3 is TGTGCCAGCAGTTTGGGGGGTCGGGAAAAACTGTTTTTT.

A few counts support this clone. The chain combines TRBV6-5 with TRBJ1-1; TRBD1 is a possible D gene (6 bases). V lost 4 bases, J lost 0 bases, and 12 bases lay in between. Germline V gives CDR1 MNHEY, CDR2 SVGAGI. CDR3 length equals 15 residues. The CDR3 is CASSLGGLLNTEAFF. Written as DNA, the CDR3 is TGTGCCAGCAGTTTGGGGGGGCTACTGAACACTGAAGCTTTCTTT.

This chain uses TRBV7-9 with TRBJ2-7, with 8 bases that match TRBD1. CDR3 length: 15 amino acids. The germline gives CDR1 SEHNR, CDR2 FQNEAQ (reference sequence). The ends lost 7 bases at V and 1 base at J; junction bases unmatched: 9. The CDR3 protein is CASTGPGQVSYEQYF. In DNA, the CDR3 is TGTGCCAGCACCGGACCGGGACAGGTATCCTACGAGCAGTACTTC.

The chain uses TRBV5-4 and TRBJ1-2; weak D call: TRBD1 (6 bases). The CDR3 consists of 13 residues. The V end was cut by 5 bases, the J end by 2 bases, with 10 bases between. CDR1 is SGHNT, CDR2 YYREEE, per germline (reference sequence). The CDR3 reads CASRSTGNYGYTF. The CDR3 bases are TGTGCCAGCAGGTCAACAGGGAACTATGGCTACACCTTC.

For the CDR3, the DNA is TGTGCCAGCAGCCCATGGGGGCGGGCCCCAGGGGTGGATCAGCCCCAGCATTTT. Its translation: CASSPWGRAPGVDQPQHF. V is TRBV13 and J is TRBJ1-5, with D possibly TRBD1 on 6 matching bases. This CDR3 region has 18 residues. From germline, CDR1 is PRHDT and CDR2 FYEKMQ (reference sequence). Trimming shortened V by 5 bases and J by 5 bases, and 25 bases separated the two germline ends.

The chain uses TRBV12-2 and TRBJ2-7; the listed D gene, TRBD1, was not tested against the DNA. TRBV12-2 is assigned pseudogene status. The CDR3 has 13 amino acids. CDR3 amino acids: CASRLEQCYEQYF. CDR3 in DNA: TGTGCAAGTCGCTTAGAACAATGCTACGAGCAGTACTTC.

The chain joins TRBV5-1 to TRBJ2-3; weak D call: TRBD2 (6 bases). V lost 5 bases to trimming and J lost 4 bases, with 11 bases between them. This CDR3 region has 13 residues. Germline V gives CDR1 SGHRS, CDR2 YFSETQ. DNA of the CDR3: TGCGCCAGCAGTCAACGGGAGTCAGATACGCAGTATTTT. Protein: CASSQRESDTQYF.

V usage is TRBV5-6 and J usage is TRBJ1-2; no definite D call. Trimming pared 3 bases from V and 5 bases from J, leaving 14 bases between. CDR3 size: 14 residues. Germline lookup yields CDR1 SGHDT and CDR2 YYEEEE. The CDR3 DNA is TGTGCCAGCAGCTCAGGAACAGTTTCGTATGGCTACACCTTC. Translation gives CASSSGTVSYGYTF.

This sequence joins TRBV7-2 and TRBJ2-7; the D is unclear. The ends were cut back, 0 bases at V and 4 bases at J, with 7 bases in the middle. CDR3 size: 13 residues. Germline assignment: CDR1 SGHTA and CDR2 FQGNSA. CDR3 coding DNA: TGTGCCAGCAGCTTAGCCCGAGATTACGAGCAGTACTTC. Protein product: CASSLARDYEQYF.

The rearrangement links TRBV4-1 to TRBJ1-1; 7 bases are a match to TRBD1. CDR3 length equals 18 residues. Germline-derived CDR1 and CDR2 are MGHRA and YSYEKL. J lost 1 base, V lost 0 bases, and 11 bases had no gene match. The CDR3: CASSQEIMTGHPNTEAFF. The DNA of the CDR3 is TGCGCCAGCAGCCAAGAAATAATGACAGGGCATCCGAACACTGAAGCTTTCTTT.

This chain joins TRBV7-2 and TRBJ2-4; maybe TRBD2 (6 bases). The CDR3 length is 16 residues. The V gene's germline CDR1 is SGHTA and CDR2 FQGNSA. Deletions cut 2 bases from V and 1 base from J, with 12 bases between. CDR3 sequence reads: CASSLFGGIAKNIQYF. The CDR3 DNA reads TGTGCCAGCAGCTTATTCGGGGGTATTGCCAAAAACATTCAGTACTTC.

This clone occurred once. The chain couples TRBV7-9 to TRBJ1-4; TRBD1 is a possible D gene (5 bases). Germline V gene lookup returns CDR1 SEHNR and CDR2 FQNEAQ (reference sequence). Between the trimmed V and J ends, which lost 0 bases and 7 bases, there was a span of 18 bases. This CDR3 has 17 residues. CDR3 sequence (DNA): TGTGCCAGCAGCTTAGCTCGGGGGAGGAACTTTGGTGAAAAACTGTTTTTT. Its protein is CASSLARGRNFGEKLFF. Looking up the rest from reference TRBV7-9 and TRBJ1-4 gives the full variable domain: DTGVSQNPRHKITKRGQNVTFRCDPISEHNRLYWYRQTLGQGPEFLTYFQNEAQLEKSRLLSDRFSAERPKGSFSTLEIQRTEQGDSAMYLCASSLARGRNFGEKLFFGSGTQLSVL.

This clone was recorded only once. This rearrangement joins TRBV27 to TRBJ1-4; unclear D gene. Germline V gene lookup returns CDR1 MNHEY and CDR2 SMNVEV (reference sequence). Trimming stripped 2 bases from V and 0 bases from J, with 7 bases between. This CDR3 has 15 residues. This CDR3 is CASSLSLTTNEKLFF. CDR3 DNA sequence: TGTGCCAGCAGTTTAAGCTTGACAACTAATGAAAAACTGTTTTTT.

V usage is TRBV6-6 and J usage is TRBJ2-7, with D maybe TRBD1 (6 bases). The CDR3 totals 13 residues. V shed 6 bases and J shed 5 bases, with 14 bases lying between them. Germline CDR1 and CDR2: MNHNY and SVGAGI (reference sequence). The CDR3 here is CASRNSGGDEQYF. The CDR3 DNA follows: TGTGCCAGCAGGAACTCTGGGGGCGACGAGCAGTACTTC.

The chain recombines TRBV29-1 with TRBJ2-2; D may be TRBD1 (6 bases). The CDR3 runs to 14 residues. Germline CDR1 is SQVTM and CDR2 is ANQGSEA. V dropped 5 bases and J dropped 3 bases, with 13 bases sitting between them. The DNA of the CDR3 is TGCAGCGTTCTAAGGACAGAGGACACCGGGGAGCTGTTTTTT. As protein: CSVLRTEDTGELFF.

The rearrangement uses TRBV6-5 and TRBJ1-1, with 12 bases lining up with TRBD1. V lost 5 bases and J lost 7; bases outside the gene matches: 8. Germline values: CDR1 MNHEY, CDR2 SVGAGI. CDR3 length: 15 amino acids. The CDR3 loop reads CASSPGQGAKNEAFF. Here the CDR3 DNA reads TGTGCCAGCAGTCCGGGACAGGGGGCGAAGAATGAAGCTTTCTTT.

The chain has TRBV4-1 and TRBJ1-5, with 7 bases fitting TRBD1. This CDR3 region has 16 residues. From germline, CDR1 is MGHRA and CDR2 YSYEKL. J was trimmed by 3 bases and V by 3 bases; bases with no gene match: 8. CDR3 bases: TGCGCCAGCAGCCACTCGGCGGACAGGCTCAATCAGCCCCAGCATTTT. The encoded protein is CASSHSADRLNQPQHF.

This clone was seen only a few times. This chain connects TRBV7-3 to TRBJ1-1; D not resolved. From germline, CDR1 is SGHTA and CDR2 FQGTGA. The CDR3 has 14 residues. The germline V and J ends were trimmed by 2 bases and 4 bases, with 11 bases remaining between them. The CDR3 DNA sequence: TGTGCCAGCAGCTTATCGCCAGGCAGCACTGAAGCTTTCTTT. It translates to CASSLSPGSTEAFF.

The gene calls are TRBV6-2 or TRBV6-3 and TRBJ1-3; 7 nucleotides line up with TRBD1. This CDR3 has 16 amino acids. Trimming cost V 5 bases and J 1 base; bases outside gene matches: 8. Germline V gene data show CDR1 as MNHEY and CDR2 as SVGEGT. CDR3 residues: CASSRPDRISGNTIYF. As DNA, the CDR3 is TGTGCCAGCAGTCGTCCGGACAGGATATCTGGAAACACCATATATTTT.